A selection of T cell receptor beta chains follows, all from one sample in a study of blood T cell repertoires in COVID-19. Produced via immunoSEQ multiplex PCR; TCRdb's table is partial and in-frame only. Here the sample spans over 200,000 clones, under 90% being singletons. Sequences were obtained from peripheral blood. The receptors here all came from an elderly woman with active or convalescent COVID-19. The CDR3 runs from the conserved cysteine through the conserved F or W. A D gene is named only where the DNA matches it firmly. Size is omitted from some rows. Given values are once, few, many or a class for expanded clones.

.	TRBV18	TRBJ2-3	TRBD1	CASSPPGQGTDTQYF	TGTGCCAGCTCACCACCGGGACAGGGGACAGATACGCAGTATTTT
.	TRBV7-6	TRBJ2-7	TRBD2	CASSSAGREGYEQYF	TGTGCCAGCAGCTCGGCGGGGCGGGAGGGATACGAGCAGTACTTC
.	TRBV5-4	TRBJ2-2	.	CASSPGSRRANTGELFF	TGTGCCAGCAGCCCCGGGAGCCGGCGGGCCAACACCGGGGAGCTGTTTTTT
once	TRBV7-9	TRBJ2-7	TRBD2	CASSRWREGTYEQYF	TGTGCCAGCAGTCGATGGCGGGAGGGGACCTACGAGCAGTACTTC
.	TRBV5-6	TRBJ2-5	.	CASSSRQKQETQYF	TGTGCCAGCAGCTCTAGACAGAAACAAGAGACCCAGTACTTC
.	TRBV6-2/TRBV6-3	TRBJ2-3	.	CASSTRGGNIDTQYF	TGTGCCAGCAGTACCCGGGGCGGGAACATAGATACGCAGTATTTT
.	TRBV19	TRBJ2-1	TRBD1	CASSPRGVGTGYNEQFF	TGTGCCAGTAGTCCCCGCGGGGTCGGGACAGGGTACAATGAGCAGTTCTTC
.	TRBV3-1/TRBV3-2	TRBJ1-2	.	CASSRGQNSYGYTF	TGTGCCAGCAGCCGCGGCCAGAATTCCTATGGCTACACCTTC
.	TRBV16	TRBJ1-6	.	CASSQARGNSPLHF	TGTGCCAGCAGCCAAGCCAGGGGAAATTCACCCCTCCACTTT
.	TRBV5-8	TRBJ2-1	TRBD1	CASTLRQGVTTGQFF	TGTGCCAGCACCTTAAGACAGGGGGTAACGACGGGGCAGTTCTTC
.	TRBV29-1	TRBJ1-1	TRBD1	CSVQGAMNTEAFF	TGCAGCGTACAGGGGGCAATGAACACTGAAGCTTTCTTT
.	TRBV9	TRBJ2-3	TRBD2	CASSVVGGGSTDTQYF	TGTGCCAGCAGCGTAGTCGGCGGGGGGAGCACAGATACGCAGTATTTT
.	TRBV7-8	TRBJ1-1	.	CASSLIQGGTEAFF	TGTGCCAGCAGCTTAATTCAGGGTGGCACTGAAGCTTTCTTT
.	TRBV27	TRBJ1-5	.	CASAAYSNQPQHF	TGTGCCAGCGCCGCCTATAGCAATCAGCCCCAGCATTTT
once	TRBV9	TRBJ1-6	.	CASSVGLSSNSPLHF	TGTGCCAGCAGCGTAGGACTCTCTAGTAATTCACCCCTCCACTTT
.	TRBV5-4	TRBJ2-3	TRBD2	CASTRGTSGSLDTQYF	TGTGCCAGCACCAGAGGGACTAGCGGGAGTTTAGATACGCAGTATTTT
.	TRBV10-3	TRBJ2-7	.	CAISESSRGGSYEQYF	TGTGCCATCAGTGAGTCGAGTCGAGGGGGCTCCTACGAGCAGTACTTC